This T cell receptor beta chain is drawn from a study of prognosis after radiotherapy for stage I lung cancer. About the research overall: Newly diagnosed primary stage I lung tumors occurred in approximately 14 patients, and oligometastatic NSCLC after surgical resection of the primary tumor occurred in five.

Note on this clonotype: Its matching antigen is unknown.

Two-round multiplex PCR on genomic DNA was the method by which TCR beta CDR3 was amplified. It was primers specific to each TRBV and TRBJ gene that first-round PCR used. TCRdb recomputed calls from the multiplex PCR reads with MiXCR, one row per CDR3 protein. The sample consists of some 16,000 distinct CDR3 sequences, 29% of them appearing once. Looked up from germline, CDR1 is MDHEN and CDR2 is SYDVKM. The V end lost 8 bases, the J end lost 8 bases, and 15 bases lay between the germline ends. This CDR3 has 12 residues. Study-wide results and limits: In patients receiving stereotactic body radiation therapy, unique TCR clone counts fell afterward, median around 10,000 versus 6,900.

The patient cohort was node-negative on CT and PET/CT, with no prior chemotherapy, radiotherapy or other malignancies. The sequences come from PBMCs, collected before or after stereotactic body radiation therapy (not recorded which). The chain recombines TRBV28 with TRBJ1-2; maybe TRBD1 (5 bases). The sequence was collected from a donor over 45 with non-small cell lung cancer. The CDR3 bases are TGTGCCAGCGGGACTGCCATCCGCGGCTACACCTTC. This gives the protein CASGTAIRGYTF.